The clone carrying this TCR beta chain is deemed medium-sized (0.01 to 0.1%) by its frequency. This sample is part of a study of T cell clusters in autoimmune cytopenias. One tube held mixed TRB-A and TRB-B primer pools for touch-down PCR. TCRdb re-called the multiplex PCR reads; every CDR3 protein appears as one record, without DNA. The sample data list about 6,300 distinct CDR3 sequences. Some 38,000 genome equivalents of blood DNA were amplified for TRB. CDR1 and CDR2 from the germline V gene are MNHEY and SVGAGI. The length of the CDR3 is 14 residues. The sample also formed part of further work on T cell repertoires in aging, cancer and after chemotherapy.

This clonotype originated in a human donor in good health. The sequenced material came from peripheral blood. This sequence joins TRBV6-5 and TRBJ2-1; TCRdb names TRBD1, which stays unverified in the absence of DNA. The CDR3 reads CASRPTDRLNEQFF.